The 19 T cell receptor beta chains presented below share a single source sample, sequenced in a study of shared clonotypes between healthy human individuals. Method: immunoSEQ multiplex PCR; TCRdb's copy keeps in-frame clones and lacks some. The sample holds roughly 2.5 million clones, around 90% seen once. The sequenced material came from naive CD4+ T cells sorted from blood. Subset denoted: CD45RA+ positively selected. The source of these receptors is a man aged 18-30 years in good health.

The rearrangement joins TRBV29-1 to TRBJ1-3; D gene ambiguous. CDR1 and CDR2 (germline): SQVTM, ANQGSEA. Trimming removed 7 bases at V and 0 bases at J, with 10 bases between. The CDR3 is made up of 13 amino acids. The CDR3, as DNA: TGCAGCGCAGGTCCCTCCTCTGGAAACACCATATATTTT. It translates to CSAGPSSGNTIYF.

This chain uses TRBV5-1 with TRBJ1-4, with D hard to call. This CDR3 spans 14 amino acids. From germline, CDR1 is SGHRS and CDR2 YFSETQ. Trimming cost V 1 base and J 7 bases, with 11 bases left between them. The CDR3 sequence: CASSLSRLGEKLFF. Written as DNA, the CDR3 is TGCGCCAGCAGCTTGAGTAGACTGGGTGAAAAACTGTTTTTT. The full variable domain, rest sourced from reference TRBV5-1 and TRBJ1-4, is KAGVTQTPRYLIKTRGQQVTLSCSPISGHRSVSWYQQTPGQGLQFLFEYFSETQRNKGNFPGRFSGRQFSNSRSEMNVSTLELGDSALYLCASSLSRLGEKLFFGSGTQLSVL.

CDR3 residues: CSGYRGSETQYF. Here the CDR3 DNA reads TGCAGCGGGTACAGGGGGAGTGAGACCCAGTACTTC. This chain connects TRBV29-1 to TRBJ2-5; TRBD1 aligns across 8 bases. V lost 7 bases, J lost 5 bases, and 6 bases stayed unmatched. CDR3 size: 12 residues. Germline V gives CDR1 SQVTM, CDR2 ANQGSEA.

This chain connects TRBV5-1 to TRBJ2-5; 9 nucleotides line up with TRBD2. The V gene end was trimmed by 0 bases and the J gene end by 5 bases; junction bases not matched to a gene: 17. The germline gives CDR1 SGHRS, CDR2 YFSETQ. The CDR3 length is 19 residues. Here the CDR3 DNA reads TGCGCCAGCAGCTTGGCCACTGGTAGCGGGAGCGCGACTCTGGAGACCCAGTACTTC. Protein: CASSLATGSGSATLETQYF.

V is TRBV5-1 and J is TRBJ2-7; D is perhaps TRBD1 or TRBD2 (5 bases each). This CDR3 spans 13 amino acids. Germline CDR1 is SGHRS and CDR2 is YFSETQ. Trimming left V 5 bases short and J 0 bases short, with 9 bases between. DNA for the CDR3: TGCGCCAGCAGAGGGGAGAGCTCCTACGAGCAGTACTTC. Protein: CASRGESSYEQYF.

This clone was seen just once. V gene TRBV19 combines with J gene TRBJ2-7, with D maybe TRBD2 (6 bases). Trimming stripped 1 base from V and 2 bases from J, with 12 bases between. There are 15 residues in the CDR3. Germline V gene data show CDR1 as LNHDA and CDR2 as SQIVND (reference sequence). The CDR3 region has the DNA TGTGCCAGTAGTATAGGGCCGGGGGATACCTACGAGCAGTACTTC. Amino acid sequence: CASSIGPGDTYEQYF.

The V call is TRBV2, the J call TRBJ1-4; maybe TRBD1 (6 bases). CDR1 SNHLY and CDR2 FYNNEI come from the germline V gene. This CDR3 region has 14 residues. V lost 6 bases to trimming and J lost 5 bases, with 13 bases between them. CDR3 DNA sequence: TGTGCCAGCAGCCCCTGGGGGCTCAATGAAAAACTGTTTTTT. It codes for CASSPWGLNEKLFF. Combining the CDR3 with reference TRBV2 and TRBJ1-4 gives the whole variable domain EPEVTQTPSHQVTQMGQEVILRCVPISNHLYFYWYRQILGQKVEFLVSFYNNEISEKSEIFDDQFSVERPDGSNFTLKIRSTKLEDSAMYFCASSPWGLNEKLFFGSGTQLSVL.

The CDR3 DNA sequence: TGTGCCAGCAGTTTATCTGGGTTGTTATCACCCCTCCACTTT. It codes for CASSLSGLLSPLHF. The rearrangement links TRBV28 to TRBJ1-6; D is unresolved. Trimming removed 1 base at V and 10 bases at J, with 11 bases between. Germline assignment: CDR1 MDHEN and CDR2 SYDVKM. CDR3 length: 14 amino acids.

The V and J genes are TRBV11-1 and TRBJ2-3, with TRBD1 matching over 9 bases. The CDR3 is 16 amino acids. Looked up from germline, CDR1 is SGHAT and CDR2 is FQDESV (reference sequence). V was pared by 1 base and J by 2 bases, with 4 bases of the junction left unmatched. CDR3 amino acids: CASSLVRDRDTDTQYF. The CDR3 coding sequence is TGTGCCAGCAGCTTAGTGCGGGACAGGGACACAGATACGCAGTATTTT.

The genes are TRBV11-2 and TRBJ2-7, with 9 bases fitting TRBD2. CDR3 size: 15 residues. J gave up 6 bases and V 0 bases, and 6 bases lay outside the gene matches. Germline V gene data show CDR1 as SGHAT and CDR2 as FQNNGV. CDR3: CASSLEARGGREQYF. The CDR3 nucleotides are TGTGCCAGCAGCTTAGAAGCGCGGGGGGGCCGCGAGCAGTACTTC.

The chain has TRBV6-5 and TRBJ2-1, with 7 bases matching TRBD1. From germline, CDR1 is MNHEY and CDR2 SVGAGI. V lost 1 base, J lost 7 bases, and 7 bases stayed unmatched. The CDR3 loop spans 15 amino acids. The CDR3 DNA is TGTGCCAGCAGTTACTATATAACAGGGGTGAATGAGCAGTTCTTC. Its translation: CASSYYITGVNEQFF.

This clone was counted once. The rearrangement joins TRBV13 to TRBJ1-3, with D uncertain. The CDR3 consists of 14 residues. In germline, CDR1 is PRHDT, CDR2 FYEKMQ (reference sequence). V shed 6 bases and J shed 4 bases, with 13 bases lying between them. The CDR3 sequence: CASRGRARGNTIYF. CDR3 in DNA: TGTGCCAGCAGGGGTCGGGCGAGGGGAAACACCATATATTTT.

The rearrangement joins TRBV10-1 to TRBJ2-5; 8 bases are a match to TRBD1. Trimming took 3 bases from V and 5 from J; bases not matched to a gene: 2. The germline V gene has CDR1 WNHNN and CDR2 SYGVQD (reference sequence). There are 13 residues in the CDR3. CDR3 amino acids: CASSDRGHETQYF. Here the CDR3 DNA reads TGCGCCAGCAGTGACAGGGGGCACGAGACCCAGTACTTC.

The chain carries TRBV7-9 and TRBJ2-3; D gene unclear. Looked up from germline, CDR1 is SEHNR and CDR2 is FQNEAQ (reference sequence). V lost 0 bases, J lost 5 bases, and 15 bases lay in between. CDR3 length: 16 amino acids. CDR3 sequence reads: CASSLASSSLQDTQYF. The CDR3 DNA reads TGTGCCAGCAGCTTAGCTTCCTCAAGCCTGCAAGATACGCAGTATTTT.

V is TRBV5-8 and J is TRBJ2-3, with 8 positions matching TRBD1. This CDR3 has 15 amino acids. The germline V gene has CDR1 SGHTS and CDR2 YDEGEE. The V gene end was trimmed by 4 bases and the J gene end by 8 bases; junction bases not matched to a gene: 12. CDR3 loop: CASSPWWTGFVTQYF. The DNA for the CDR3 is TGTGCCAGCAGCCCTTGGTGGACAGGGTTTGTTACGCAGTATTTT.

The CDR3 protein is CASSSAANVLTF. The DNA of the CDR3 is TGTGCCAGCAGCTCCGCTGCCAACGTCCTGACTTTC. J is TRBJ2-6 and V is TRBV2; D is ambiguous. Trimming shortened V by 6 bases and J by 7 bases, and 7 bases separated the two germline ends. The CDR3 has 12 residues. CDR1 is SNHLY, CDR2 FYNNEI, per germline. The variable domain in full, with the rest retrieved from reference TRBV2 and TRBJ2-6, is EPEVTQTPSHQVTQMGQEVILRCVPISNHLYFYWYRQILGQKVEFLVSFYNNEISEKSEIFDDQFSVERPDGSNFTLKIRSTKLEDSAMYFCASSSAANVLTFGAGSRLTVL.

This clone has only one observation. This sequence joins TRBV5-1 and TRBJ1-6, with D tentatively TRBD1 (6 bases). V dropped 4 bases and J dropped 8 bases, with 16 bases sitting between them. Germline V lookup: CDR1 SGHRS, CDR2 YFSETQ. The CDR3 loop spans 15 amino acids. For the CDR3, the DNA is TGCGCCAGCAGCACCACAGGGTCCCTTGATTCACCCCTCCACTTT. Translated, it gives CASSTTGSLDSPLHF.

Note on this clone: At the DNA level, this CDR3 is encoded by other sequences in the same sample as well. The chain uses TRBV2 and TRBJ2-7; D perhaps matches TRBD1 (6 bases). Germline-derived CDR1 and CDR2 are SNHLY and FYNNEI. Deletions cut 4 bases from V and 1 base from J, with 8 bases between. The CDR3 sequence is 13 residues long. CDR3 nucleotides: TGTGCCAGCAGTGCCGGACAGTCCTACGAGCAGTACTTC. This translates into CASSAGQSYEQYF.

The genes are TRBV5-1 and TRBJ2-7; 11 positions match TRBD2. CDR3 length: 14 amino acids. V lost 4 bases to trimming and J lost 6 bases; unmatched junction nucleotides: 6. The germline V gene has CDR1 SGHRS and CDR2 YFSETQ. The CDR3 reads CASSTLSGGAEQYF. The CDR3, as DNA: TGCGCCAGCAGCACTCTTAGCGGGGGGGCCGAGCAGTACTTC.